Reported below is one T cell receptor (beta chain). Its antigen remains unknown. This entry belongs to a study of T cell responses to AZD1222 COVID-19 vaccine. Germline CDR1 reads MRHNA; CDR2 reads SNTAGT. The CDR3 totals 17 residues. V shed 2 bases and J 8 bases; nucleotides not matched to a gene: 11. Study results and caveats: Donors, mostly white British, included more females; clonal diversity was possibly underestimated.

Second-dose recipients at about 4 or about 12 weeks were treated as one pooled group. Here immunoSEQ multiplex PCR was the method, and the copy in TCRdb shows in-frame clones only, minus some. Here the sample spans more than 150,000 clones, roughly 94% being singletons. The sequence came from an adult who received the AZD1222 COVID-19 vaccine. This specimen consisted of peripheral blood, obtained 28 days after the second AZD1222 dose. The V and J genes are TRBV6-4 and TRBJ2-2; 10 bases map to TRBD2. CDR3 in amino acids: CASSDRPSGRPDGELFF. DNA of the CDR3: TGTGCCAGCAGTGACCGACCTAGCGGGAGACCCGATGGGGAGCTGTTTTTT.